This TCR beta chain stems from a study of CD8 T cells in ankylosing spondylitis. Study findings and constraints: There was reportedly significant enrichment of clones that were disease-linked in matched ankylosing spondylitis synovial fluid. Reactive arthritis synovial fluid and blood previously showed some of these motif variants.

Molecular-barcoded quantitative 5'-RACE produced these TCR beta libraries. One entry per CDR3 protein, called by TCRdb with MiXCR from the 5' RACE reads. This repertoire shows 160,000 or so distinct CDR3 sequences, 9.8% found once; its top ten account for roughly 16%. This clonotype was observed at least ten times. Its target is not known. The CDR3 is 13 residues long. V was trimmed by 0 bases and J by 7 bases, leaving 12 bases between them. CDR1 SQVTM and CDR2 ANQGSEA come from the germline V gene. The origin of this receptor is a female donor with ankylosing spondylitis or in good health (not recorded which). The gene calls are TRBV29-1 and TRBJ2-5, with no clear D. The sequenced sample consisted of blood, either unsorted or a sorted T cell fraction (not recorded which). CDR3 residues: CSVEDGVPGTQYF. The CDR3 DNA follows: TGCAGCGTTGAAGACGGTGTCCCCGGGACCCAGTACTTC.